This T cell receptor (beta chain) originates from a study of CD4 T cells in relation to SARS-CoV-2 and coronaviruses. Across the study: PBMCs were cultured with antigen for roughly nine days before TCR beta sequencing.

The CDR3 is 15 residues long. Trimming cost V 5 bases and J 4 bases; bases outside gene matches: 8. Germline V lookup: CDR1 MGHDK, CDR2 SYGVNS. In regard to this clone: Its antigen is not known.

Before the COVID-19 pandemic, during about 2011-2019, CD4+ T cells were taken from unexposed donors. The cells were cultured for over eight days before CD4+ T cells were isolated. Assay: immunoSEQ multiplex PCR; the TCRdb copy retains only in-frame clones and omits some. The top ten clones hold about 16% of a sample with some 22,000 clones, 55% to 80% of them seen once. The sequence was obtained from a human donor in good health. The V gene is TRBV25-1, the J gene TRBJ1-1; 9 bases line up with TRBD1. The sample comprised CD4+ T cells from PBMCs, cultured in vitro. The CDR3 region is CASSRQGVIGTEAFF. The CDR3 DNA reads TGTGCCAGCAGTCGACAGGGGGTGATAGGCACTGAAGCTTTCTTT.